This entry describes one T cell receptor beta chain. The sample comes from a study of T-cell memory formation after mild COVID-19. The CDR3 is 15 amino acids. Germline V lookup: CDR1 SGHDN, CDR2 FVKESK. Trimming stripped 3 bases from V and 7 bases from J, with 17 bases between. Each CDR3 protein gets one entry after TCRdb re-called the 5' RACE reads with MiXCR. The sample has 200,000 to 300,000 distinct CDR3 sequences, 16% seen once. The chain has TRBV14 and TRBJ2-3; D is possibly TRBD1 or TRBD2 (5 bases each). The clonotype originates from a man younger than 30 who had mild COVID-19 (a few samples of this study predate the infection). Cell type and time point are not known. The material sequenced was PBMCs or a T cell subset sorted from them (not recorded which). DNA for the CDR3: TGTGCCAGCAGCCAGGGGTCCTCGTGGGGGAATACGCAGTATTTT. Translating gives CASSQGSSWGNTQYF.